The 28 T cell receptor beta chains below all came from one sample that was sequenced in a study of T cell repertoires in cytomegalovirus infection. TCRdb reprocessed the reads via MiXCR and lists one record per CDR3 protein. The sample consists of fewer than 250,000 distinct CDR3 sequences, 22% of them appearing once. Sequenced sample: CD8+ T cells from PBMCs. These receptors were collected from a human donor in good health (CMV status not recorded). Some clones in this sample may be carry-over from other donors' samples.

This clonotype was seen a handful of times. This rearrangement joins TRBV14 to TRBJ1-1; no clear D. Germline V gene lookup returns CDR1 SGHDN and CDR2 FVKESK. CDR3 length: 13 amino acids. V lost 4 bases and J lost 8, with 14 bases in between. This CDR3 reads CASSPYGSAEAFF. The CDR3 DNA is TGTGCCAGCAGCCCATACGGGTCCGCGGAAGCTTTCTTT.

This clonotype was found a few times. V and J are TRBV12-3 or TRBV12-4 and TRBJ1-1, with unresolved D. V shed 6 bases and J shed 0 bases, with 14 bases lying between them. This CDR3 is 15 amino acids long. The CDR3 sequence is CASSLYSTMNTEAFF. CDR3 nucleotides: TGTGCCAGCAGCCTCTATTCCACAATGAACACTGAAGCTTTCTTT.

This clonotype turned up a few times. The DNA of the CDR3 is TGTGCCAGCAGTTTACGGGGTACTGGCTCACCCCTCCACTTT. Its protein product is CASSLRGTGSPLHF. The rearrangement joins TRBV28 to TRBJ1-6; D remains ambiguous. Germline values: CDR1 MDHEN, CDR2 SYDVKM. V was cut by 2 bases and J by 10 bases, with 12 bases left in between. CDR3 size: 14 residues. Full variable domain (outside the CDR3, taken from reference TRBV28 and TRBJ1-6): DVKVTQSSRYLVKRTGEKVFLECVQDMDHENMFWYRQDPGLGLRLIYFSYDVKMKEKGDIPEGYSVSREKKERFSLILESASTNQTSMYLCASSLRGTGSPLHFGNGTRLTVT.

There are a few counts of this clonotype. The chain links TRBV7-6 to TRBJ2-5; 7 bases align to TRBD2. J lost 3 bases, V lost 5 bases, and 9 bases had no gene match. Per the germline V gene, CDR1 is SGHVS and CDR2 is FNYEAQ. This CDR3 has 15 amino acids. The CDR3 loop reads CASSPQLGGKETQYF. The CDR3 DNA is TGTGCCAGCAGCCCCCAACTGGGGGGGAAAGAGACCCAGTACTTC.

This chain joins TRBV12-3 or TRBV12-4 and TRBJ2-7; D uncertain. The germline V and J ends were trimmed by 4 bases and 6 bases, with 7 bases remaining between them. CDR3 length equals 11 residues. The CDR3 loop reads CASSSAGEQYF. Here the CDR3 DNA reads TGTGCCAGCAGTTCGGCTGGCGAGCAGTACTTC.

This clonotype was seen a few times. The rearrangement joins TRBV12-3 or TRBV12-4 to TRBJ2-7, with 7 bases identical to TRBD2. The CDR3 spans 14 residues. The J segment lost 2 bases and the V segment lost 3 bases, leaving 4 bases of the junction unmatched. Here the CDR3 reads CASSFASGPYEQYF. The CDR3 DNA reads TGTGCCAGCAGTTTTGCTAGCGGACCCTACGAGCAGTACTTC.

This clonotype came up many times. The chain couples TRBV4-1 to TRBJ2-5; TRBD1 aligns across 7 bases. Germline CDR1 is MGHRA and CDR2 is YSYEKL. The CDR3 has 14 amino acids. J was trimmed by 1 base and V by 4 bases; bases with no gene match: 3. CDR3 nucleotides: TGCGCCAGCAGCCGAGGGACAGCCCAAGAGACCCAGTACTTC. The encoded protein is CASSRGTAQETQYF.

This clonotype has at least ten counts. The V gene is TRBV7-2, the J gene TRBJ2-7; TRBD2 matches at 9 bases. This CDR3 is built from 14 residues. V lost 4 bases and J lost 1; bases outside the gene matches: 2. Germline CDR1 and CDR2: SGHTA and FQGNSA. The CDR3 loop reads CASSSSGASYEQYF. The CDR3 DNA is TGTGCCAGCAGCTCTAGCGGGGCTTCCTACGAGCAGTACTTC.

This sequence joins TRBV2 and TRBJ2-5, with 9 bases matching TRBD1. This CDR3 has 15 residues. Unmatched junction bases numbered 5, after V lost 5 bases and J lost 1 base. Germline V gives CDR1 SNHLY, CDR2 FYNNEI. The CDR3 reads CASSTGGWLQETQYF. The CDR3 nucleotides read TGTGCCAGCAGTACAGGGGGCTGGCTCCAAGAGACCCAGTACTTC.

This clonotype was recorded a few times. CDR3 nucleotide sequence: TGTGCCAGCAGTTTAAGTGAAAGTCAGCCCCAGCATTTT. Its protein product is CASSLSESQPQHF. J is TRBJ1-5 and V is TRBV28; D is ambiguous. This CDR3 comprises 13 residues. The ends were cut back, 2 bases at V and 6 bases at J, with 8 bases in the middle. Germline V CDR1 and CDR2: MDHEN, SYDVKM.

This clonotype was recorded at least ten times. This chain links TRBV7-8 with TRBJ2-7, with D perhaps TRBD1 (5 bases). Germline assignment: CDR1 SGHVS and CDR2 FQNEAQ. Trimming left V 1 base short and J 3 bases short, with 10 bases between. The length of the CDR3 is 14 residues. In DNA, the CDR3 is TGTGCCAGCAGCTTAGGGACAATGGGCTACGAGCAGTACTTC. It is translated as CASSLGTMGYEQYF.

This clonotype was counted only a few times. J is TRBJ2-3 and V is TRBV14; D is perhaps TRBD1 or TRBD2 (6 bases each). V was trimmed by 8 bases and J by 5 bases, leaving 23 bases between them. This CDR3 contains 16 residues. CDR1 is SGHDN and CDR2 is FVKESK in the germline V gene. The CDR3 loop is CASGKTGGLVEDTQYF. CDR3 in DNA: TGTGCCAGCGGTAAAACTGGGGGGCTCGTGGAAGATACGCAGTATTTT.

The chain recombines TRBV14 with TRBJ1-1; D gene unclear. CDR3 size: 11 residues. Looked up from germline, CDR1 is SGHDN and CDR2 is FVKESK. The germline V and J ends were trimmed by 2 bases and 8 bases, with 6 bases remaining between them. In DNA form, the CDR3 reads TGTGCCAGCAGCCAACATACCGAAGCTTTCTTT. Protein product: CASSQHTEAFF.

This clonotype was recorded only once. In DNA, the CDR3 is TGCAGTGCTAGAGGAACGACTGGGACAGGGGAACTCTACGAGCAGTACTTC. Amino acids: CSARGTTGTGELYEQYF. The genes are TRBV20-1 and TRBJ2-7; TRBD1 matches 10 bases. The J segment lost 3 bases and the V segment lost 1 base, leaving 12 bases of the junction unmatched. The CDR3 is 17 residues long. Germline V lookup: CDR1 DFQATT, CDR2 SNEGSKA (reference sequence).

The table lists this clonotype with many counts. The V call is TRBV25-1, the J call TRBJ2-3; D not certain. From germline, CDR1 is MGHDK and CDR2 SYGVNS. This CDR3 contains 13 residues. Deletions cut 2 bases from V and 8 bases from J, with 11 bases between. The CDR3, as DNA: TGTGCCAGCAGTGAAGCCTACAGTTTTACGCAGTATTTT. Translated: CASSEAYSFTQYF.

J is TRBJ2-1 and V is TRBV6-2 or TRBV6-3; 9 bases agree with TRBD2. Germline V gives CDR1 MNHEY, CDR2 SVGEGT. The CDR3 sequence is 13 residues long. J lost 6 bases, V lost 5 bases, and 2 bases had no gene match. CDR3 region: CASSLAGSNEQFF. Written as DNA, the CDR3 is TGTGCCAGCAGTCTAGCGGGGAGCAATGAGCAGTTCTTC.

This clonotype was seen ten or more times. The gene calls are TRBV4-1 and TRBJ1-5; D call uncertain. Germline CDR1 and CDR2: MGHRA and YSYEKL. This CDR3 spans 14 amino acids. V gave up 1 base and J gave up 6 bases, with 10 bases separating them. CDR3 bases: TGCGCCAGCAGCCAAGTTACCGAGCCTCAGCCCCAGCATTTT. It specifies CASSQVTEPQPQHF.

The chain uses TRBV9 and TRBJ2-7; 10 bases are a match to TRBD2. The germline gives CDR1 SGDLS, CDR2 YYNGEE. The CDR3 loop spans 13 amino acids. Trimming cost V 4 bases and J 6 bases; bases outside gene matches: 4. CDR3 in amino acids: CASSPSGGGEQYF. As DNA, the CDR3 is TGTGCCAGCAGCCCTAGCGGGGGCGGCGAGCAGTACTTC.

This clonotype was seen a handful of times. This chain links TRBV6-6 with TRBJ2-7; the D is unclear. Germline V gene lookup returns CDR1 MNHNY and CDR2 SVGAGI (reference sequence). With 2 bases removed from V and 0 bases from J, the gap between germline ends came to 11 bases. This CDR3 is 15 amino acids long. The DNA of the CDR3 is TGTGCCAGCAGTTACCCCGACCCGAACTCCTACGAGCAGTACTTC. Translating gives CASSYPDPNSYEQYF.

In this sample, this clonotype turned up many times. The genes are TRBV4-2 and TRBJ1-4; D unclear. V lost 5 bases, J lost 5 bases, and 6 bases lay in between. CDR1 is LGHNA, CDR2 YNFKEQ, per germline. This CDR3 region has 12 residues. CDR3: CASSLANEKLFF. The DNA of the CDR3 is TGTGCCAGCAGCTTAGCGAATGAAAAACTGTTTTTT.

This clonotype has more than one count but fewer than ten. The CDR3 DNA reads as TGTGCCAGCAGTTACCCCGTCAGCCTCCACACTGAAGCTTTCTTT. Its translation: CASSYPVSLHTEAFF. This chain links TRBV6-6 with TRBJ1-1; D is unresolved. The length of the CDR3 is 15 residues. Germline V gives CDR1 MNHNY, CDR2 SVGAGI (reference sequence). Trimming removed 2 bases from V and 3 bases from J, with 13 bases in between.

This clonotype was found a few times. The V call is TRBV6-5, the J call TRBJ1-6; TRBD1 might be the D (5 bases). Trimming took off 7 bases at V and 0 bases at J, with 19 bases between the two ends. The V gene's germline CDR1 is MNHEY and CDR2 SVGAGI. The CDR3 has 18 residues. The CDR3 loop is CASTLRLQALSYNSPLHF. In DNA form, the CDR3 reads TGTGCCAGCACCTTACGGCTACAGGCCCTCTCCTATAATTCACCCCTCCACTTT.

This clonotype was recorded at least ten times. The V and J genes are TRBV7-2 and TRBJ2-7; 9 nucleotides line up with TRBD1. Germline V gene sequence: CDR1 SGHTA, CDR2 FQGNSA. The CDR3 is 14 residues long. The trim removed 5 bases at V and 2 bases at J, leaving 4 bases unmatched. CDR3 loop: CASSRGQGTYEQYF. CDR3 in DNA: TGTGCCAGCAGCCGTGGACAGGGGACCTACGAGCAGTACTTC. Looking up the rest from reference TRBV7-2 and TRBJ2-7 gives the full variable domain: GAGVSQSPSNKVTEKGKDVELRCDPISGHTALYWYRQSLGQGLEFLIYFQGNSAPDKSGLPSDRFSAERTGGSVSTLTIQRTQQEDSAVYLCASSRGQGTYEQYFGPGTRLTVT.

J is TRBJ1-3 and V is TRBV2; TRBD1 agrees at 8 bases. Germline CDR1 SNHLY, CDR2 FYNNEI. The CDR3 has 16 residues. V was pared by 7 bases and J by 0 bases, with 8 bases of the junction left unmatched. The DNA of the CDR3 is TGTGCCAGCACAGCGACAGGGGTCCGCTCTGGAAACACCATATATTTT. Amino acids: CASTATGVRSGNTIYF.

The V and J genes are TRBV20-1 and TRBJ2-1; 11 positions agree with TRBD2. Losses at the gene ends were 0 bases for V and 0 bases for J; bases not matched to a gene: 10. Germline V gene data show CDR1 as DFQATT and CDR2 as SNEGSKA (reference sequence). The CDR3 runs 19 residues. The CDR3 reads CSARDHGSGGVNSYNEQFF. The DNA of the CDR3 is TGCAGTGCTAGAGATCATGGTAGCGGGGGGGTAAACTCCTACAATGAGCAGTTCTTC.

The V gene is TRBV20-1, the J gene TRBJ1-2; no clear D. This CDR3 is built from 13 residues. Germline assignment: CDR1 DFQATT and CDR2 SNEGSKA (reference sequence). V was cut by 8 bases and J by 0 bases, with 13 bases left in between. DNA of the CDR3: TGCAGTATAAAAGACGGGGCTAACTATGGCTACACCTTC. Amino acid sequence: CSIKDGANYGYTF.

This clonotype was seen a handful of times. The gene calls are TRBV20-1 and TRBJ2-2; D gene unclear. The germline V and J ends were trimmed by 0 bases and 3 bases, with 8 bases remaining between them. The CDR3 spans 14 residues. CDR1 and CDR2 from the germline V gene are DFQATT and SNEGSKA (reference sequence). The CDR3: CSARDRVHTGELFF. As DNA, the CDR3 is TGCAGTGCTAGAGATCGAGTTCACACCGGGGAGCTGTTTTTT.

This clonotype was recorded many times. This sequence joins TRBV7-2 and TRBJ2-3, with a possible D match to TRBD2 (6 bases). Germline V gives CDR1 SGHTA, CDR2 FQGNSA. The CDR3 length is 13 residues. The ends were cut back, 4 bases at V and 5 bases at J, with 10 bases in the middle. The CDR3 reads CASSYPGEDTQYF. CDR3 coding DNA: TGTGCCAGCAGCTACCCGGGGGAAGATACGCAGTATTTT.